This passage covers 18 T cell receptor beta chains from one sample sequenced in a study of cytotoxic CD8 clonotypes in ibrutinib-treated CLL. Clones were read by immunoSEQ multiplex PCR, and TCRdb kept only the in-frame ones, dropping some. The profile covers 65,000 to 95,000 clones, with roughly 86% appearing a single time and less than 6.5% taken by the ten largest. Sequencing was performed on PBMCs, taken before ibrutinib treatment. These receptors all stem from a human donor with chronic lymphocytic leukemia.

The CDR3 DNA reads as TGTGCCAGCAGCGTTTCAGGGATCAACACTGAAGCTTTCTTT. Encoded protein: CASSVSGINTEAFF. The J gene is TRBJ1-1, the V gene TRBV9, with TRBD1 as a possible D gene (5 bases). Trimming left V 2 bases short and J 2 bases short, with 10 bases between. This CDR3 is built from 14 residues. Germline V gene data show CDR1 as SGDLS and CDR2 as YYNGEE.

This chain joins TRBV18 and TRBJ1-5, with D tentatively TRBD1 (5 bases). The germline gives CDR1 KGHSH, CDR2 LQKENI. The CDR3 spans 17 residues. Trimming removed 2 bases from V and 5 bases from J, with 19 bases in between. CDR3: CASSPSSRQGNDQPQHF. The CDR3 nucleotides are TGTGCCAGCTCACCAAGCTCTCGGCAGGGAAACGATCAGCCCCAGCATTTT.

This clone showed up just once. The CDR3 reads CASSQLDSKKTQYF. CDR3 in DNA: TGTGCCAGCAGCCAGCTCGACAGTAAGAAGACCCAGTACTTC. This chain connects TRBV6-6 to TRBJ2-5; D may be TRBD1 (5 bases). Germline CDR1 and CDR2: MNHNY and SVGAGI (reference sequence). The CDR3 spans 14 residues. V shed 6 bases and J shed 6 bases, with 17 bases lying between them.

V gene TRBV7-2 combines with J gene TRBJ2-5, with 7 bases that match TRBD2. Unmatched junction bases numbered 8, after V lost 3 bases and J lost 4 bases. Germline V gives CDR1 SGHTA, CDR2 FQGNSA. The CDR3 spans 15 residues. CDR3 protein: CASSFMGEGPETQYF. CDR3 sequence (DNA): TGTGCCAGCAGCTTTATGGGGGAGGGCCCAGAGACCCAGTACTTC. The whole variable domain, remainder taken from reference TRBV7-2 and TRBJ2-5, is GAGVSQSPSNKVTEKGKDVELRCDPISGHTALYWYRQSLGQGLEFLIYFQGNSAPDKSGLPSDRFSAERTGGSVSTLTIQRTQQEDSAVYLCASSFMGEGPETQYFGPGTRLLVL.

The chain's CDR3 is CASSFLDFNTEAFF. The CDR3 DNA sequence: TGTGCCAGCAGCTTTCTCGACTTTAACACTGAAGCTTTCTTT. J is TRBJ1-1 and V is TRBV5-6; D not certain. V lost 2 bases, J lost 2 bases, and 10 bases lay in between. The CDR3 contains 14 residues. From germline, CDR1 is SGHDT and CDR2 YYEEEE.

The chain employs TRBV19 and TRBJ2-3; D tentatively reads TRBD1 or TRBD2 (5 bases each). This CDR3 spans 16 amino acids. Germline values: CDR1 LNHDA, CDR2 SQIVND (reference sequence). The germline V and J ends were trimmed by 0 bases and 2 bases, with 12 bases remaining between them. DNA for the CDR3: TGTGCCAGTAGTATAGATTCCGGGACCGCCACAGATACGCAGTATTTT. Its protein product is CASSIDSGTATDTQYF.

CDR3 protein: CASSFPGDYGYTF. The CDR3 DNA reads TGTGCCAGCAGCTTTCCAGGGGACTATGGCTACACCTTC. The J gene is TRBJ1-2, the V gene TRBV7-6; perhaps TRBD1 as D (6 bases). CDR3 length equals 13 residues. Germline CDR1 SGHVS, CDR2 FNYEAQ. V was shortened by 3 bases and J by 3 bases, with 8 bases between the two germline ends. Filled out from reference TRBV7-6 and TRBJ1-2, the complete variable domain reads GAGVSQSPRYKVTKRGQDVALRCDPISGHVSLYWYRQALGQGPEFLTYFNYEAQQDKSGLPNDRFSAERPEGSISTLTIQRTEQRDSAMYRCASSFPGDYGYTFGSGTRLTVV.

The chain joins TRBV5-1 to TRBJ1-1; TRBD1 might be the D (5 bases). V dropped 4 bases and J dropped 1 base, with 11 bases sitting between them. This CDR3 spans 14 amino acids. Per the germline V gene, CDR1 is SGHRS and CDR2 is YFSETQ. CDR3 sequence: CASSPHGGNTEAFF. As DNA, the CDR3 is TGCGCCAGCAGCCCCCACGGGGGGAACACTGAAGCTTTCTTT.

The chain links TRBV7-2 to TRBJ2-3; 7 positions match TRBD1. This CDR3 region has 14 residues. Trimming at V came to 3 bases and at J to 6 bases, leaving 6 bases not matched to a gene. The germline CDR1 and CDR2 sequences are SGHTA and FQGNSA. The CDR3 loop is CASSLSLRGDTQYF. DNA of the CDR3: TGTGCCAGCAGCTTGTCCCTCAGGGGGGATACGCAGTATTTT.

The chain carries TRBV19 and TRBJ2-2, with a tentative D call TRBD1 (5 bases). V was shortened by 1 base and J by 4 bases, with 10 bases between the two germline ends. From germline, CDR1 is LNHDA and CDR2 SQIVND (reference sequence). The CDR3 extends over 15 amino acids. The CDR3 here is CASSIAAGCTGELFF. In DNA, the CDR3 is TGTGCCAGTAGTATAGCCGCAGGGTGCACCGGGGAGCTGTTTTTT.

The chain employs TRBV29-1 and TRBJ2-6; no clear D gene. Germline loops: CDR1 SQVTM, CDR2 ANQGSEA. Deletions cut 3 bases from V and 2 bases from J, with 11 bases between. The CDR3 spans 15 residues. The CDR3 coding sequence is TGCAGCGTTGAGCTGGGTTTAGCTGGGGCCAACGTCCTGACTTTC. Amino acids: CSVELGLAGANVLTF. Together with reference TRBV29-1 and TRBJ2-6, the CDR3 gives the full variable domain: SAVISQKPSRDICQRGTSLTIQCQVDSQVTMMFWYRQQPGQSLTLIATANQGSEATYESGFVIDKFPISRPNLTFSTLTVSNMSPEDSSIYLCSVELGLAGANVLTFGAGSRLTVL.

The chain carries TRBV28 and TRBJ1-4, with D uncertain. V was cut by 7 bases and J by 8 bases, with 20 bases left in between. This CDR3 has 15 residues. From germline, CDR1 is MDHEN and CDR2 SYDVKM. The CDR3 here is CASNTQRAQGEKLFF. The CDR3 DNA sequence: TGTGCCAGCAACACACAACGGGCACAAGGGGAAAAACTGTTTTTT.

The rearrangement links TRBV7-6 to TRBJ2-7; the D gene is possibly TRBD1 (6 bases). V lost 0 bases and J 3 bases, leaving 9 bases between the germline ends. CDR3 length equals 14 residues. CDR1 is SGHVS, CDR2 FNYEAQ, per germline. The CDR3 region has the DNA TGTGCCAGCAGCTTAGCGGTACAGGGCTACGAGCAGTACTTC. Protein: CASSLAVQGYEQYF. Complete variable domain (other parts from reference TRBV7-6 and TRBJ2-7): GAGVSQSPRYKVTKRGQDVALRCDPISGHVSLYWYRQALGQGPEFLTYFNYEAQQDKSGLPNDRFSAERPEGSISTLTIQRTEQRDSAMYRCASSLAVQGYEQYFGPGTRLTVT.

The rearrangement uses TRBV27 and TRBJ2-7; D not certain. The CDR3 runs 15 residues. Germline CDR1 reads MNHEY; CDR2 reads SMNVEV (reference sequence). V lost 6 bases, J lost 2 bases, and 17 bases lay in between. The CDR3 sequence is CASSSRATPPYEQYF. CDR3 nucleotide sequence: TGTGCCAGCAGCTCCCGGGCTACGCCTCCCTACGAGCAGTACTTC.

The chain couples TRBV5-1 to TRBJ2-3, with TRBD2 matching 8 bases. Trimming at V came to 1 base and at J to 4 bases, leaving 5 bases not matched to a gene. The CDR3 has 15 amino acids. The V gene's germline CDR1 is SGHRS and CDR2 YFSETQ. The CDR3 bases are TGCGCCAGCAGCTTGAATAGCGGGACTTCAGATACGCAGTATTTT. Its protein product is CASSLNSGTSDTQYF.

The rearrangement uses TRBV27 and TRBJ2-2; D not certain. V lost 1 base to trimming and J lost 2 bases, with 5 bases between them. The germline gives CDR1 MNHEY, CDR2 SMNVEV (reference sequence). There are 14 residues in the CDR3. CDR3 amino acids: CASSLWENTGELFF. CDR3 DNA sequence: TGTGCCAGCAGTTTATGGGAAAACACCGGGGAGCTGTTTTTT.

This clone has just a few counts. The chain couples TRBV11-3 to TRBJ1-3; 8 bases map to TRBD1. With V trimmed by 5 bases and J by 3 bases, 6 bases remained unmatched. The germline gives CDR1 SGHNT, CDR2 YENEEA. This CDR3 spans 15 amino acids. This CDR3 is CASSASRGLGNTIYF. For the CDR3, the DNA is TGTGCCAGCAGCGCTAGCAGGGGGCTTGGAAACACCATATATTTT.

This clone has only one observation. V gene TRBV5-1 combines with J gene TRBJ2-5; 7 nucleotides match TRBD1. The CDR3 spans 14 residues. Per the germline V gene, CDR1 is SGHRS and CDR2 is YFSETQ. V lost 0 bases to trimming and J lost 2 bases; unmatched junction nucleotides: 1. CDR3 amino acids: CASSLARGQETQYF. The CDR3 DNA is TGCGCCAGCAGCTTGGCCAGGGGGCAAGAGACCCAGTACTTC.